The rows below give T cell receptor beta chains drawn from one sample of a study of T-cell reconstitution after alpha-beta-depleted transplantation in children. TCRdb re-derived calls from the PCR reads in MiXCR, one entry per CDR3 protein. Among some 340,000 distinct CDR3 sequences, 9% to 12% were seen once, and the ten largest hold more than 2%. Sequencing used PBMCs from the stem cell graft donor, obtained from the stem cell graft. Every receptor here comes from a human donor who donated a stem cell graft to a child with acute lymphoblastic leukemia. Both conserved end residues are part of each CDR3. D genes are given only for firm matches. Size is omitted from some rows. Given values are once, few, many or a class for expanded clones.

>.|TRBV4-2|TRBJ2-7|TRBD2
CASSQEPSGAGEAYEQYF
TGTGCCAGCAGCCAAGAGCCCAGTGGAGCGGGAGAGGCCTACGAGCAGTACTTC
>.|TRBV6-2/TRBV6-3|TRBJ2-6|.
CASTSDVQGLSGANVLTF
TGTGCCAGCACTTCGGACGTCCAGGGTTTGTCTGGGGCCAACGTCCTGACTTTC
>few|TRBV11-2|TRBJ2-7|TRBD2
CASSLLAGGSTYEQYF
TGTGCCAGCAGCTTATTGGCGGGAGGGTCAACATACGAGCAGTACTTC
>many|TRBV12-3/TRBV12-4|TRBJ2-3|.
CASSWGGPDTQYF
TGTGCCAGCAGTTGGGGGGGGCCAGATACGCAGTATTTT
>.|TRBV29-1|TRBJ2-3|TRBD2
CSVEDKRGLVLTDTQYF
TGCAGCGTTGAAGATAAGAGGGGACTAGTCCTCACAGATACGCAGTATTTT
>many|TRBV5-1|TRBJ1-4|.
CASHVLQGHGKEKLFF
TGCGCCAGCCACGTTCTTCAGGGACACGGCAAGGAAAAACTGTTTTTT
>.|TRBV7-2|TRBJ2-3|.
CASSLPATDTQYF
TGTGCCAGCAGCTTACCGGCCACAGATACGCAGTATTTT
>many|TRBV27|TRBJ2-2|.
CASSLITSGELFF
TGTGCCAGCAGTTTAATCACTTCCGGGGAGCTGTTTTTT
>.|TRBV7-2|TRBJ1-5|TRBD1
CASSLVGQQNQPQHF
TGTGCCAGCAGCTTAGTGGGACAGCAGAATCAGCCCCAGCATTTT
>.|TRBV7-3|TRBJ2-3|TRBD2
CASSLKGTTRDTQYF
TGTGCCAGCAGCTTAAAAGGGACTACAAGGGATACGCAGTATTTT
>.|TRBV3-1|TRBJ2-7|.
CASRGAAYEQYF
TGTGCCAGCAGGGGGGCAGCCTACGAGCAGTACTTC
>many|TRBV6-1|TRBJ2-5|TRBD2
CASSALAAQETQYF
TGTGCCAGCAGCGCTCTAGCGGCCCAAGAGACCCAGTACTTC
>.|TRBV6-1|TRBJ1-2|.
CASSPDRSRYGYTF
TGTGCCAGCAGTCCCGACAGGTCTCGCTATGGCTACACCTTC
>.|TRBV27|TRBJ2-2|TRBD2
CASSPPGGAGVTGELFF
TGTGCCAGCAGTCCCCCCGGGGGAGCGGGAGTCACCGGGGAGCTGTTTTTT
>few|TRBV5-1|TRBJ2-7|.
CASSLEDSCYEQYF
TGCGCCAGCAGCTTGGAGGACAGCTGCTACGAGCAGTACTTC